The next 13 T cell receptor beta chains were all read from a single sample in a study of T cells in Graves' hyperthyroidism and ophthalmopathy. Regions amplified from RNA transcripts were the TCR beta CDR3 regions. First-round RT-PCR of the TCR CDR3 relied on the HTBI primer set. TCRdb ran MiXCR on the multiplex PCR reads and lists one entry per CDR3 protein. The sample shows about 58,000 distinct CDR3 sequences, around 50% of them seen only once. What was sequenced was blood. The receptor source for this set is a woman in her 30s with Graves' ophthalmopathy.

There are many counts of this clonotype. The rearrangement links TRBV5-1 to TRBJ1-3; TRBD1 matches at 10 bases. This CDR3 has 19 residues. Germline CDR1 SGHRS, CDR2 YFSETQ. V was pared by 1 base and J by 0 bases, with 10 bases of the junction left unmatched. CDR3 DNA: TGCGCCAGCAGCTTGAGGTGGTCGGGACAGGGGAACTCTGGAAACACCATATATTTT. Translated: CASSLRWSGQGNSGNTIYF. Combining the CDR3 with reference TRBV5-1 and TRBJ1-3 gives the whole variable domain KAGVTQTPRYLIKTRGQQVTLSCSPISGHRSVSWYQQTPGQGLQFLFEYFSETQRNKGNFPGRFSGRQFSNSRSEMNVSTLELGDSALYLCASSLRWSGQGNSGNTIYFGEGSWLTVV.

Concerning this clonotype: This may come from a read error, since a much larger clone is one base off. This is likely a read error, given that the CDR3 carries no conserved phenylalanine or tryptophan at its end. V usage is TRBV3-1 and J usage is TRBJ2-7; TRBD1 is a possible D gene (6 bases). Trimming stripped 3 bases from V and 2 bases from J, with 11 bases between. The CDR3 is made up of 14 amino acids. Germline V CDR1 and CDR2: LGHDT, YNNKEL (reference sequence). DNA for the CDR3: TGTGCCAGCAGCCAGGGTGGGACAACCTACGAGCAGTACTGC. As protein: CASSQGGTTYEQYC.

This clonotype is termed medium-sized. This chain joins TRBV10-1 and TRBJ2-3; weak D call: TRBD2 (6 bases). V was clipped by 5 bases and J by 3 bases, with 9 bases between them. Looked up from germline, CDR1 is WNHNN and CDR2 is SYGVQD (reference sequence). The CDR3 sequence is 13 residues long. CDR3 nucleotides: TGCGCCAGCAGTTGGGAGGTTACAGATACGCAGTATTTT. Protein sequence: CASSWEVTDTQYF.

This clonotype appeared many times. The chain employs TRBV28 and TRBJ2-7; no clear D gene. Trimming left V 5 bases short and J 3 bases short, with 8 bases between. The germline V gene has CDR1 MDHEN and CDR2 SYDVKM. This CDR3 is 12 amino acids long. CDR3 residues: CASSRAVYEQYF. As DNA, the CDR3 is TGTGCCAGCAGTCGGGCAGTCTACGAGCAGTACTTC.

Details on this clonotype: A junction boundary mismatches the germline segment, possibly from a read error. V usage is TRBV5-4 and J usage is TRBJ2-1; tentatively, D is TRBD1 (6 bases). Per the germline V gene, CDR1 is SGHNT and CDR2 is YYREEE (reference sequence). This CDR3 spans 15 amino acids. In nucleotides, the CDR3 is TGTGCCAGCAGCCTAACAGGGTCCCCGGGAAAAGGGCAGCTCTTC. This encodes CASSLTGSPGKGQLF.

V and J are TRBV15 and TRBJ2-1; 10 nucleotides align to TRBD1. In germline, CDR1 is LNHNV, CDR2 YYDKDF (reference sequence). This CDR3 has 14 amino acids. Losses at the gene ends were 5 bases for V and 4 bases for J; bases not matched to a gene: 2. CDR3 DNA sequence: TGTGCCACCAGCGGGACAGGGGATTACAATGAGCAGTTCTTC. This gives the protein CATSGTGDYNEQFF.

The V gene is TRBV10-3, the J gene TRBJ1-1; D gene unclear. CDR1 and CDR2 from the germline V gene are ENHRY and SYGVKD. V lost 10 bases, J lost 1 base, and 10 bases lay in between. The CDR3 is 12 amino acids. The CDR3 is CASRHQNTEAFF. The DNA of the CDR3 is TGTGCCAGCAGACACCAGAACACTGAAGCTTTCTTT.

Comments on this clonotype: The final CDR3 position lacks the conserved phenylalanine or tryptophan, pointing to a likely read error. No DNA is shown, since the ends of the CDR3 on it are uncertain; the CDR3 is the one TCRdb lists. The genes are TRBV14 and TRBJ2-5; the listed D gene, TRBD1, was not tested against the DNA. Germline loops: CDR1 SGHDN, CDR2 FVKESK. The CDR3 length is 9 residues, termini included. CDR3 sequence: CASSQVGGV.

This clonotype was counted many times. The chain uses TRBV7-9 and TRBJ1-1, with 7 nucleotides matching TRBD1. V was clipped by 1 base and J by 4 bases; unmatched bases: 9. The germline V gene has CDR1 SEHNR and CDR2 FQNEAQ (reference sequence). The CDR3 has 16 amino acids. The CDR3 region has the DNA TGTGCCAGCAGCTTAGTGTCGGGGACAGCTGGCACTGAAGCTTTCTTT. Translated: CASSLVSGTAGTEAFF.

A word on this clonotype: This may arise from a read error, as a much more abundant clone is one base away. The chain recombines TRBV6-6 with TRBJ2-7; 8 bases match TRBD1. Germline V gene data show CDR1 as MNHNY and CDR2 as SVGAGI (reference sequence). The CDR3 contains 14 residues. The chain's CDR3 is CTSSRGTGSYEQHF. CDR3 nucleotides: TGTACCAGCAGTCGCGGGACAGGTTCCTACGAGCAGCACTTC.

The sample holds one count of this clonotype. The V and J genes are TRBV7-3 and TRBJ2-3; 9 bases align to TRBD1. V shed 6 bases and J 11 bases; nucleotides not matched to a gene: 12. CDR1 and CDR2 from the germline V gene are SGHTA and FQGTGA. CDR3 length: 14 residues. CDR3: CASSGGTGRNEQYF. DNA for the CDR3: TGTGCCAGCAGTGGGGGGACAGGGAGAAATGAGCAGTATTTT.

This chain links TRBV4-3 with TRBJ2-5; D uncertain. The germline V gene has CDR1 LGHNA and CDR2 YSLEER. V was trimmed by 3 bases and J by 7 bases, leaving 0 bases between them. The length of the CDR3 is 9 residues. The CDR3 DNA reads as TGCGCCAGCAGCCAGACCCAGTACTTC. The encoded protein is CASSQTQYF.

The chain recombines TRBV7-3 with TRBJ1-1; possible D gene TRBD1, 6 bases. The CDR3 totals 17 residues. V lost 5 bases and J lost 1, with 20 bases in between. Germline V gives CDR1 SGHTA, CDR2 FQGTGA. This CDR3 is CASSNFPGAVGNTEAFF. The CDR3 DNA follows: TGTGCCAGCAGCAATTTTCCAGGGGCTGTAGGGAACACTGAAGCTTTCTTT.